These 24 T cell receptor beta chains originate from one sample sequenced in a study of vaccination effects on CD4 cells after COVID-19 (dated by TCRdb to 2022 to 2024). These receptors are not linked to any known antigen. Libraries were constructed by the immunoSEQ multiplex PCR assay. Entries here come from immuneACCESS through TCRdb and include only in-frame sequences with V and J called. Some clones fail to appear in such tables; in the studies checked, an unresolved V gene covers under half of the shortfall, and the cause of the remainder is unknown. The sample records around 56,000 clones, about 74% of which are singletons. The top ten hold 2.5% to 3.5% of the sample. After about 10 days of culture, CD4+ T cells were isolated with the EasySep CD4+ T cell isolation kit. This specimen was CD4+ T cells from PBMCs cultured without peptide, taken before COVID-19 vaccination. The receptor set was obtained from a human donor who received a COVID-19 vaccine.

The CDR3 DNA reads TGTGCCAGCTTGGGGGGAGATTCTAACTATGGCTACACCTTC. Its protein product is CASLGGDSNYGYTF. The rearrangement uses TRBV6-5 and TRBJ1-2, with D maybe TRBD1 (5 bases). The V gene lost 8 bases and the J gene lost 0 bases, with 13 bases spanning the gap. Per germline, CDR1 MNHEY and CDR2 SVGAGI. The CDR3 extends over 14 amino acids.

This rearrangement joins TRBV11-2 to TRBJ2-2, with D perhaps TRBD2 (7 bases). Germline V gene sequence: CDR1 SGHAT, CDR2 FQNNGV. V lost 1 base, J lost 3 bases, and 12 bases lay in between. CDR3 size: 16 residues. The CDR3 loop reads CASSLVGGAHTGELFF. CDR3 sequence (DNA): TGTGCCAGCAGCTTAGTTGGGGGGGCGCACACCGGGGAGCTGTTTTTT.

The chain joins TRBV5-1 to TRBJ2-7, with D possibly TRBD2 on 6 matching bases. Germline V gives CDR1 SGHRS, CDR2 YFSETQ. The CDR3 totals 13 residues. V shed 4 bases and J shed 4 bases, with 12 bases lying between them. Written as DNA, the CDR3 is TGCGCCAGCAGCCCGGGACTGGGGTACGAGCAGTACGTC. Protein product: CASSPGLGYEQYV.

As DNA, the CDR3 is TGTGCCAGTAGTACCCCCTCCCTGGGAAACAAGAACACTGAAGCTTTCTTT. This codes for CASSTPSLGNKNTEAFF. V and J are TRBV19 and TRBJ1-1; D ambiguous. The ends were cut back, 4 bases at V and 1 base at J, with 19 bases in the middle. Germline V gene sequence: CDR1 LNHDA, CDR2 SQIVND (reference sequence). The CDR3 is made up of 17 amino acids.

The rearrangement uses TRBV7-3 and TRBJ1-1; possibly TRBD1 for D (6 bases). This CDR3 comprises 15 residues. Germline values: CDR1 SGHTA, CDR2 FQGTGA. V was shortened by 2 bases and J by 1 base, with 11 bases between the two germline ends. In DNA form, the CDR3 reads TGTGCCAGCAGCTTAGGGGGGGCCCGGAACACTGAAGCTTTCTTT. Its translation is CASSLGGARNTEAFF. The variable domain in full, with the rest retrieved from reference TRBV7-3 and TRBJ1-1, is GAGVSQTPSNKVTEKGKYVELRCDPISGHTALYWYRQSLGQGPEFLIYFQGTGAADDSGLPNDRFFAVRPEGSVSTLKIQRTERGDSAVYLCASSLGGARNTEAFFGQGTRLTVV.

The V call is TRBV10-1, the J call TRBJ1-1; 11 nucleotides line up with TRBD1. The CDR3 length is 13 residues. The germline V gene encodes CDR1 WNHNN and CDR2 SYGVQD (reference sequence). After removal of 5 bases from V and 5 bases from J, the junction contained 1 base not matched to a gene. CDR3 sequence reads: CASSWDRGTEAFF. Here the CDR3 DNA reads TGCGCCAGCAGTTGGGACAGGGGGACTGAAGCTTTCTTT.

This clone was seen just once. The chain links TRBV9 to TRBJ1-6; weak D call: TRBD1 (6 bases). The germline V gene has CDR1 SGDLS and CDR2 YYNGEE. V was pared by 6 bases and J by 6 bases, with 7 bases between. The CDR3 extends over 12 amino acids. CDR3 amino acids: CASNRANSPLHF. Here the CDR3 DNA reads TGTGCCAGCAACAGGGCTAATTCACCCCTCCACTTT.

The CDR3 DNA follows: TGCGCCAGCAGTGAGACGAACACCGGGGAGCTGTTTTTT. This gives the protein CASSETNTGELFF. V is TRBV10-1 and J is TRBJ2-2; no clear D gene. Germline assignment: CDR1 WNHNN and CDR2 SYGVQD (reference sequence). The CDR3 contains 13 residues. The V gene lost 2 bases and the J gene lost 0 bases, with 1 base spanning the gap.

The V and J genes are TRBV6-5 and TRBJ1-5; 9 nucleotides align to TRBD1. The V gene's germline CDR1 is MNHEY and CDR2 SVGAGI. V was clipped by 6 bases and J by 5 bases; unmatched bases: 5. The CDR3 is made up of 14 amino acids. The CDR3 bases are TGTGCCAGCAGGGGACAGGGCCGGGATCAGCCCCAGCATTTT. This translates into CASRGQGRDQPQHF.

The CDR3: CASSLPGRTPAGYTF. DNA of the CDR3: TGTGCCAGCAGCCTCCCTGGGCGGACCCCAGCGGGCTACACCTTC. J is TRBJ1-2 and V is TRBV4-2; D remains unclear. The length of the CDR3 is 15 residues. The ends were cut back, 4 bases at V and 8 bases at J, with 20 bases in the middle. Germline CDR1 reads LGHNA; CDR2 reads YNFKEQ.

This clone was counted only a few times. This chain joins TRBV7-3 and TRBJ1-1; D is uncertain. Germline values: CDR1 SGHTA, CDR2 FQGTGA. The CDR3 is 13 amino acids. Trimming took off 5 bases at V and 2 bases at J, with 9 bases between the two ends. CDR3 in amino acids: CASSTFINTEAFF. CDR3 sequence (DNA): TGTGCCAGCAGCACATTTATAAACACTGAAGCTTTCTTT.

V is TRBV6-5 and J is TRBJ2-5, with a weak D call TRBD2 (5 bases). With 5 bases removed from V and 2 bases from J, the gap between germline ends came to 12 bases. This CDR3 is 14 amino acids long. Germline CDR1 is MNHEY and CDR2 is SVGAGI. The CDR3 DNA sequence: TGTGCCAGCAGTCGCTCGGGGTCGCAAGAGACCCAGTACTTC. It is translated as CASSRSGSQETQYF.

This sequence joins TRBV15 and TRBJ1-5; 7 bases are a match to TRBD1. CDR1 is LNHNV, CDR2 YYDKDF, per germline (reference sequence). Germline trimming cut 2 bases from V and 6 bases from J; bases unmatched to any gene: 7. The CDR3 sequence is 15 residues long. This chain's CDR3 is CATSRQTGDLQPQHF. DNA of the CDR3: TGTGCCACCAGCAGACAAACAGGGGATCTTCAGCCCCAGCATTTT.

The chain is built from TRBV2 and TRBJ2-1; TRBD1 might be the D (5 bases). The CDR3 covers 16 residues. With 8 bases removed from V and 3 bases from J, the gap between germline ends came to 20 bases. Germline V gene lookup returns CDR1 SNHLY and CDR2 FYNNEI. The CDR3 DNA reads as TGTGCCAGCGCGGCTGGGGCAGTGATCGACTACAATGAGCAGTTCTTC. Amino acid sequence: CASAAGAVIDYNEQFF.

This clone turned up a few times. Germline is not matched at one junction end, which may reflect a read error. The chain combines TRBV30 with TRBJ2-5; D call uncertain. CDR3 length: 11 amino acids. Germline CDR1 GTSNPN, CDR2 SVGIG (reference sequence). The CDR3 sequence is CAWNLQDTQYF. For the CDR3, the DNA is TGTGCCTGGAACCTACAAGATACCCAGTACTTC.

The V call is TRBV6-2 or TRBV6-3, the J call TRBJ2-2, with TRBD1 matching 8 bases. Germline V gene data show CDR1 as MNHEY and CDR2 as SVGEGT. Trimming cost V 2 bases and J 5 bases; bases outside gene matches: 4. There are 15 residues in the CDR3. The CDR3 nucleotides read TGTGCCAGCAGTTACCTCGGACAGGGAACCGGGGAGCTGTTTTTT. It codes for CASSYLGQGTGELFF.

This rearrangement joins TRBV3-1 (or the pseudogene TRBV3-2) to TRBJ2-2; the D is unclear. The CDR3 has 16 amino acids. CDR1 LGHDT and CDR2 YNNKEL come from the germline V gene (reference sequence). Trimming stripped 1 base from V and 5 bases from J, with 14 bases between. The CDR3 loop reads CASSQGFRGRTGELFF. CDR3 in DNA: TGTGCCAGCAGCCAAGGGTTCAGAGGTCGGACCGGGGAGCTGTTTTTT.

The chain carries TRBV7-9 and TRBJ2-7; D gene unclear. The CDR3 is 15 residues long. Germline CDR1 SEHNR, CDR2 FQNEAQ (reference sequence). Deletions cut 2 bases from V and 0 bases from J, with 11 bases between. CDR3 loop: CASSLSQRSSYEQYV. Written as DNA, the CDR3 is TGTGCCAGCAGCTTAAGTCAACGAAGCTCCTACGAGCAGTACGTC.

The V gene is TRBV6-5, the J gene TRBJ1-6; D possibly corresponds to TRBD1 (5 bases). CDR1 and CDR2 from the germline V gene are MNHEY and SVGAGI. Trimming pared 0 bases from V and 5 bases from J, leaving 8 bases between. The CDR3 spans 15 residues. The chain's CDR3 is CASSYSRGDNSPLHF. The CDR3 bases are TGTGCCAGCAGTTACTCGAGGGGTGATAATTCACCCCTCCACTTT.

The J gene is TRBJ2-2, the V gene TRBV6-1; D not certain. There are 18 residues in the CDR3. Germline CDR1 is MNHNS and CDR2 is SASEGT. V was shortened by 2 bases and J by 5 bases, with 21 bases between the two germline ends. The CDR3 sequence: CASSERVELIAPTGELFF. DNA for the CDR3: TGTGCCAGCAGTGAAAGAGTAGAACTAATCGCGCCGACCGGGGAGCTGTTTTTT.

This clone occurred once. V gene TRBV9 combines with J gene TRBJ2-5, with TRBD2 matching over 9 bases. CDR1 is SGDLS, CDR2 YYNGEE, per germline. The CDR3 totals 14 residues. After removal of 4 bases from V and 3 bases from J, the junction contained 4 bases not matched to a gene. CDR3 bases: TGTGCCAGCAGCCTTCAGCGGGGGGAAGAGACCCAGTACTTC. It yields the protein CASSLQRGEETQYF.

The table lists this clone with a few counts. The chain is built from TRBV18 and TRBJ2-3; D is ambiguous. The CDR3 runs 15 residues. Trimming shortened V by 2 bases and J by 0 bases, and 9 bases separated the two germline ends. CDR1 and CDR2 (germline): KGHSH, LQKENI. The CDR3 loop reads CASSPWGTSTDTQYF. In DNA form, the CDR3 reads TGTGCCAGCTCACCATGGGGAACTAGCACAGATACGCAGTATTTT. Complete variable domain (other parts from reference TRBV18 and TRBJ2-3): NAGVMQNPRHLVRRRGQEARLRCSPMKGHSHVYWYRQLPEEGLKFMVYLQKENIIDESGMPKERFSAEFPKEGPSILRIQQVVRGDSAAYFCASSPWGTSTDTQYFGPGTRLTVL.

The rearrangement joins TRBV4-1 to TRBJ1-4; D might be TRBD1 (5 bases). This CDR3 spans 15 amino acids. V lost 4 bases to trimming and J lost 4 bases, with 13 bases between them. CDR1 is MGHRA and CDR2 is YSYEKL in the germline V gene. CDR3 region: CASSRPGPLNEKLFF. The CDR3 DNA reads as TGCGCCAGCAGCCGGCCGGGACCGCTTAATGAAAAACTGTTTTTT.

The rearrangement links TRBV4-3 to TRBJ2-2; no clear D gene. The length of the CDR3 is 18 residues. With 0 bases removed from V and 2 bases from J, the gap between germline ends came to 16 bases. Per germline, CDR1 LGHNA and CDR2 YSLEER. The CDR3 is CASSQDLVAYINTGELFF. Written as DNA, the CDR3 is TGCGCCAGCAGCCAAGATTTAGTCGCTTACATTAACACCGGGGAGCTGTTTTTT.